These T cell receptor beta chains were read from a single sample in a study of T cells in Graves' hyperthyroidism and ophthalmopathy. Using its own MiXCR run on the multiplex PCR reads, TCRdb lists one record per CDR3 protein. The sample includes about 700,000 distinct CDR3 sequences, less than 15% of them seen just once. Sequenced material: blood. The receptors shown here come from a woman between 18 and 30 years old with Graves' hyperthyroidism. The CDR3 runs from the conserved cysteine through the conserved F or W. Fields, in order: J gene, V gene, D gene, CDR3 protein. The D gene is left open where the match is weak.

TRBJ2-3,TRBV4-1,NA,CASSHRDTTDTQYF
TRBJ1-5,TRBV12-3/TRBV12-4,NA,CASSLSRSGQPQHF
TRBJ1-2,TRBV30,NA,CAWRSGAGGYTF
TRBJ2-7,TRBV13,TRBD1,CASSSGTGTYEQYF
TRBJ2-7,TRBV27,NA,CASRRGGEQYF
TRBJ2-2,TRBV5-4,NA,CASTPGSTGELFF
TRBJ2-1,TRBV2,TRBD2,CASYLGLAGVSEQFF
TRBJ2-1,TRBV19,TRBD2,CASSHLAGGYNEQFF
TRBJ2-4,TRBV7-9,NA,CASSAREGGQNIQYF
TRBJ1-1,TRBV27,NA,CASSLKGGYMNTEAFF
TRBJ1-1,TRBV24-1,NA,CATRTATNTEAFF
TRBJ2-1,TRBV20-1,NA,CSARDRDEGTYNEQFF
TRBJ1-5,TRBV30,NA,CAWNRPNQPQHF
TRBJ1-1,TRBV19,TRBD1,CASSTDRGGTEAFF
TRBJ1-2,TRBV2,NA,CASLKRDNYGYTF
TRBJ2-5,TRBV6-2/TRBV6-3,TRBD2,CASSYGLASGGRRSETQYF
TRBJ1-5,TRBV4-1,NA,CASSQDSGWVGQPQHF
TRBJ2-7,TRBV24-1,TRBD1,CATSVGTGMAYEQYF
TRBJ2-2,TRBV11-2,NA,CASSLPLAPNTGELFF
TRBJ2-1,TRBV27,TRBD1,CASSLLTGTGHYNEQFF
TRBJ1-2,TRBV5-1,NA,CASSLGDGNYGYTF
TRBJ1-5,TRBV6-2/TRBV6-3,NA,CASSLDGYEPQHF
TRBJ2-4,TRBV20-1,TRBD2,CSARGRDYIPENIQYF
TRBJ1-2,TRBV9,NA,CASSVAGVDNYGYTF
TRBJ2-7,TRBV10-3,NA,CAISGRGYEQYF
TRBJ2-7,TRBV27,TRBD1,CASSSFYRGSSYEQYF
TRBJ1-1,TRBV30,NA,CAWTLVGTEAFF
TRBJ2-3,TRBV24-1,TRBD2,CATSDRPKLAGFADTQYF
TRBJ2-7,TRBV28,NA,CASGPFDPYEQYF
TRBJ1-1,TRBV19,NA,CASKGVTEAFF
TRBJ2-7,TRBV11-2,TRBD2,CASSSTAGSYEQYF
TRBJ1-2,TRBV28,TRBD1,CASSVGQDVHGYTF
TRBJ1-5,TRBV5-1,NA,CASSLEGVGAGQPQHF
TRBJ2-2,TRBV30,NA,CAWSVGWPADNTGELFF
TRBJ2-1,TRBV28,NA,CASSFLLAQGGNEQFF
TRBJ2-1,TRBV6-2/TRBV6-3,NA,CASSQPAGYNEQFF
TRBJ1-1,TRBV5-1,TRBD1,CASSSTGGTEAFF
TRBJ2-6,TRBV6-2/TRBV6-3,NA,CASSYSSSYSGANVLTF
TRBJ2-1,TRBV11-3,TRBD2,CASGLAGLSYNEQFF
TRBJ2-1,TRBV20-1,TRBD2,CSAIRLAGMSDEQFF
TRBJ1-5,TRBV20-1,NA,CSARDPRGGSNQPQHF
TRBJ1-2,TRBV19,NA,CASKIQGNYGYTF
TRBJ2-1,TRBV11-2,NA,CASSKTGTDFYGEQFF
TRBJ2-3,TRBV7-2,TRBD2,CASSSRGLAGAPTDTQYF
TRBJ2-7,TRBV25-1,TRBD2,CASSDLAGRYEQYF